One sample yielded the 9 T cell receptor beta chains listed below, sequenced in a study of T cell responses to AZD1222 COVID-19 vaccine. Clones were read by immunoSEQ multiplex PCR, and TCRdb kept only the in-frame ones, dropping some. The sample shows 130,000 to 150,000 clones, approximately 93% of them seen only once. The starting material was peripheral blood, obtained after recovery from COVID-19. The receptors originated from an adult who had recovered from COVID-19.

The chain joins TRBV28 to TRBJ1-2; a possible D gene is TRBD1 (6 bases). This CDR3 spans 13 amino acids. The germline V and J ends were trimmed by 6 bases and 4 bases, with 12 bases remaining between them. CDR1 MDHEN and CDR2 SYDVKM come from the germline V gene. The CDR3 loop reads CASRRDTLYGYTF. The DNA for the CDR3 is TGTGCCAGCAGAAGGGACACGCTCTATGGCTACACCTTC.

The chain combines TRBV4-1 with TRBJ1-5, with TRBD1 matching 9 bases. Per the germline V gene, CDR1 is MGHRA and CDR2 is YSYEKL. This CDR3 has 16 residues. V was pared by 0 bases and J by 7 bases, with 7 bases of the junction left unmatched. The CDR3 bases are TGCGCCAGCAGCCAAGATGGGGGACAGGGTTACCAGCCCCAGCATTTT. It yields the protein CASSQDGGQGYQPQHF.

V gene TRBV3-1 (or the pseudogene TRBV3-2) combines with J gene TRBJ1-1; D gene unclear. There are 13 residues in the CDR3. The V gene's germline CDR1 is LGHDT and CDR2 YNNKEL (reference sequence). Trimming stripped 3 bases from V and 1 base from J, with 6 bases between. The CDR3 is CASSQKGNTEAFF. The CDR3 bases are TGTGCCAGCAGCCAGAAGGGGAACACTGAAGCTTTCTTT.

The V gene is TRBV6-5, the J gene TRBJ2-5; D perhaps matches TRBD1 (5 bases). V lost 4 bases to trimming and J lost 5 bases, with 11 bases between them. The CDR3 is made up of 13 amino acids. Germline V gene sequence: CDR1 MNHEY, CDR2 SVGAGI. The CDR3 protein is CASSFQGPETQYF. For the CDR3, the DNA is TGTGCCAGCAGTTTTCAGGGCCCGGAGACCCAGTACTTC.

The chain links TRBV30 to TRBJ2-1, with D possibly being TRBD2 (5 bases). The V end lost 1 base, the J end lost 10 bases, and 20 bases lay between the germline ends. The CDR3 consists of 15 residues. Germline CDR1 is GTSNPN and CDR2 is SVGIG (reference sequence). This chain's CDR3 is CAWSERRAPLREQFF. CDR3 nucleotides: TGTGCCTGGAGTGAGAGGCGGGCACCCCTCCGGGAGCAGTTCTTC.

This sequence joins TRBV5-1 and TRBJ1-2; D is ambiguous. Trimming took off 0 bases at V and 2 bases at J, with 11 bases between the two ends. CDR3 size: 15 residues. CDR1 SGHRS and CDR2 YFSETQ come from the germline V gene. The CDR3 loop reads CASSLDSGFNYGYTF. CDR3 sequence (DNA): TGCGCCAGCAGCTTGGATTCGGGTTTCAACTATGGCTACACCTTC.

The genes are TRBV11-3 and TRBJ2-3; TRBD1 aligns across 7 bases. This CDR3 has 15 residues. Germline V gives CDR1 SGHNT, CDR2 YENEEA. V was clipped by 4 bases and J by 0 bases; unmatched bases: 4. The CDR3 region has the DNA TGTGCCAGCAGCTCAGGGGGAGTAAGCACAGATACGCAGTATTTT. Its translation is CASSSGGVSTDTQYF.

This clone appeared a few times. The chain couples TRBV19 to TRBJ1-1; the match to TRBD1 covers 9 bases. V shed 5 bases and J 4 bases; nucleotides not matched to a gene: 11. The CDR3 totals 16 residues. Germline V CDR1 and CDR2: LNHDA, SQIVND (reference sequence). In DNA, the CDR3 is TGTGCCAGTAGTCCCCGGACAGGGGCGAGTAGCACTGAAGCTTTCTTT. It is translated as CASSPRTGASSTEAFF.

The chain uses TRBV28 and TRBJ2-1; D gene ambiguous. The CDR3 is 16 residues long. V dropped 4 bases and J dropped 0 bases, with 13 bases sitting between them. Germline CDR1 reads MDHEN; CDR2 reads SYDVKM. CDR3 protein: CASSSPTSSSYNEQFF. The CDR3 DNA is TGTGCCAGCAGTTCTCCAACTTCTAGCTCCTACAATGAGCAGTTCTTC.